This T cell receptor (beta chain) appears in the sequencing data of a study of beta chain features in type 1 diabetes. This clone occurred a few times. The antigen is not known. The CDR3 contains 17 residues. CDR1 LGHNT and CDR2 FRNRAP come from the germline V gene. Trimming took 0 bases from V and 0 from J, leaving 14 bases between them. Study results and limitations: A possible short-template PCR bias applies equally to patients and controls. Moderate but significant shortening of TCRB CDR3s was recorded in all four CD4+ subsets from Type 1 diabetes patients.

The authors took one heparinised blood draw, averaging roughly 120 mL, from each donor. Investigators reverse transcribed all isolated RNA, so they sequenced expressed TCRB transcripts. Naive, central memory and regulatory T cell samples produced a mean of approximately 4 million reads. Generated by immunoSEQ multiplex PCR, the TCRdb table keeps only in-frame clones and is missing some. The sample includes about 650,000 clones, roughly 12% seen only once; the top ten take approximately 0.11%. Sequencing used naive CD4+ T cells from blood. The chain links TRBV12-5 to TRBJ1-2; D gene unclear. The clonotype comes from a young man with type 1 diabetes. DNA of the CDR3: TGTGCTAGTGGTTTGGTACCTCTGCGGGCAGCTAACTATGGCTACACCTTC. Translation gives CASGLVPLRAANYGYTF.